This record looks at one T cell receptor (beta chain) sequence and its context. The antigen is unknown. The V segment lost 0 bases and the J segment 13 bases; nucleotides outside the gene matches: 2. The germline CDR1 and CDR2 sequences are SNHLY and FYNNEI. The CDR3 length is 12 residues. The entry originates in a study of blood T cells in healthy people across ages. Regarding the study as a whole: Observed TCR beta diversity per million T cells went down as age went up. This fall followed a roughly linear course with age. The lack of PBMC sorting stopped any conclusive naive versus antigen-experienced comparison.

Per sample, a minimum of 6.5 million PBMCs were isolated. The use of a sample-barcoded 5' primer and a J-beta primer mix characterized a second PCR of roughly 7 to 12 cycles. Using its own MiXCR run on the 5' RACE reads, TCRdb lists one record per CDR3 protein. The sample lists 800,000 or so distinct CDR3 sequences; 20% to 25% were seen once. These data also featured in a second study, about T cells of mothers and their children.

Sequenced input: blood. The chain employs TRBV2 and TRBJ2-1, with 8 bases matching TRBD1. This receptor was taken from a boy aged 5-17 years in good health. This CDR3 is CASSEAGQVQFF. For the CDR3, the DNA is TGTGCCAGCAGTGAAGCGGGACAGGTACAGTTCTTC.